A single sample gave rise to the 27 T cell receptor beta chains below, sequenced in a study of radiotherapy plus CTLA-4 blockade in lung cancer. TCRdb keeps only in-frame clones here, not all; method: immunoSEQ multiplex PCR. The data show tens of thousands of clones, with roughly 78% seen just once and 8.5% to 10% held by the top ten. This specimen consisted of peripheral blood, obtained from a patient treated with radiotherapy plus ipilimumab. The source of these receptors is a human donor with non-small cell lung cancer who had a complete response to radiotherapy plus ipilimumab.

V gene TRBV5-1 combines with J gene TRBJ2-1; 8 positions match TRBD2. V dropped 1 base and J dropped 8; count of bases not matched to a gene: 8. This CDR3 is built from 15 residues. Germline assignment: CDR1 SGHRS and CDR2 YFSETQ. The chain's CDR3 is CASSLTSGTRDEQFF. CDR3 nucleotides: TGCGCCAGCAGCTTGACTAGCGGAACTAGAGATGAGCAGTTCTTC.

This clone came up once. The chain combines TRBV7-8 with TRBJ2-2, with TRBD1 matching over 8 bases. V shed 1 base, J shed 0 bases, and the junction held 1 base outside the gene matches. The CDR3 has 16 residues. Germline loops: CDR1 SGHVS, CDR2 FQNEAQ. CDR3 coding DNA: TGTGCCAGCAGCTTAGGGGACAGGCCGAACACCGGGGAGCTGTTTTTT. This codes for CASSLGDRPNTGELFF.

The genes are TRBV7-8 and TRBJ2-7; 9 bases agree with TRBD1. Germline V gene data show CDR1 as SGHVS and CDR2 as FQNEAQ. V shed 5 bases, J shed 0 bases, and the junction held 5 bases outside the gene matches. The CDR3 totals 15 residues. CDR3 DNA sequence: TGTGCCAGCAGCCTAGGGACAGGGAGCTCCTACGAGCAGTACGTC. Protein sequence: CASSLGTGSSYEQYV.

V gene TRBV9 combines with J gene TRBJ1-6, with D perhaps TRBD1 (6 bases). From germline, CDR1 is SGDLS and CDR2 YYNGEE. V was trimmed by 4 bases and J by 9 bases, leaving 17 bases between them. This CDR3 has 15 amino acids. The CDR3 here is CASSLRGGLGSPLHF. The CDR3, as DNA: TGTGCCAGCAGCCTCCGCGGGGGCCTAGGTTCACCCCTCCACTTT.

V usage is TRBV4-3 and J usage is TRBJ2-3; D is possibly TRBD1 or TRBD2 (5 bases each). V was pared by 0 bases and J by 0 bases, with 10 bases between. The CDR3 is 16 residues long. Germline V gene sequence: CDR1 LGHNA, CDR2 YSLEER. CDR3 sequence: CASSQDWGSSTDTQYF. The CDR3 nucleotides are TGCGCCAGCAGCCAAGATTGGGGGTCCAGCACAGATACGCAGTATTTT.

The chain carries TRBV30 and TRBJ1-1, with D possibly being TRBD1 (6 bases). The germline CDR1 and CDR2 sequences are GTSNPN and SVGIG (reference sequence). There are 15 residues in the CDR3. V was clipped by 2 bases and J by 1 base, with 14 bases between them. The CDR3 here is CAWSLQRTANTEAFF. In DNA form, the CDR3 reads TGTGCCTGGAGTTTGCAACGGACAGCGAACACTGAAGCTTTCTTT.

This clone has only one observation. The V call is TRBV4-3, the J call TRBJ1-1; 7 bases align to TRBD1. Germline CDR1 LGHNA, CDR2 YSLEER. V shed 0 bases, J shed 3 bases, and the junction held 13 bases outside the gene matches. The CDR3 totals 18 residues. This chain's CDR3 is CASSQDTGDPGADTEAFF. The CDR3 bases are TGCGCCAGCAGCCAAGACACAGGGGACCCAGGGGCGGACACTGAAGCTTTCTTT.

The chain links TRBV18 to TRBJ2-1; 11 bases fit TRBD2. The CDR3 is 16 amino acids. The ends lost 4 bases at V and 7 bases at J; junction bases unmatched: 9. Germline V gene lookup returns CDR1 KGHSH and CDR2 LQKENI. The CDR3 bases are TGTGCCAGCTCACTTTCGGGACTAGCGGCAGCAAATGAGCAGTTCTTC. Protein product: CASSLSGLAAANEQFF.

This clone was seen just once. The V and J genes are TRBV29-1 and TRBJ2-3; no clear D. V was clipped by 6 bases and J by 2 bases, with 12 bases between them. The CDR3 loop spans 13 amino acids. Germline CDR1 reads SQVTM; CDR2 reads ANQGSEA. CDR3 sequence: CSVDQDPTDTQYF. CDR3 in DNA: TGCAGCGTCGACCAGGACCCCACAGATACGCAGTATTTT.

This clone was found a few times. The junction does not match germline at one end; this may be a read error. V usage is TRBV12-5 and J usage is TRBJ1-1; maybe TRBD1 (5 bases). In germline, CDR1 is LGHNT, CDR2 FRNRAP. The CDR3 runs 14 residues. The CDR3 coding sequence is TGTGCTAGTGGCTTGGGACCCATGAACACTGAAGCTTTCTTT. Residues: CASGLGPMNTEAFF.

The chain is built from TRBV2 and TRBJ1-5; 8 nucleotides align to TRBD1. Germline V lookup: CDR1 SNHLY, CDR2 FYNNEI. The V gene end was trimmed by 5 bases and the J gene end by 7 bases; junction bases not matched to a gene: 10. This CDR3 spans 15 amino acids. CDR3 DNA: TGTGCCAGCAGTTCTGACAGGGGCTTAGGGCAGCCCCAGCATTTT. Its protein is CASSSDRGLGQPQHF. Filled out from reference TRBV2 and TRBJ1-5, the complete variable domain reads EPEVTQTPSHQVTQMGQEVILRCVPISNHLYFYWYRQILGQKVEFLVSFYNNEISEKSEIFDDQFSVERPDGSNFTLKIRSTKLEDSAMYFCASSSDRGLGQPQHFGDGTRLSIL.

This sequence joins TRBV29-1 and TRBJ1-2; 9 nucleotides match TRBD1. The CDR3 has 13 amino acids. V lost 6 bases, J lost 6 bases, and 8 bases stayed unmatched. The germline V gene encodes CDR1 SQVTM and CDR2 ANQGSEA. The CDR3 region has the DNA TGCAGCGTAGATCCCGGGACAGGGAATGGCTACACCTTC. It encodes CSVDPGTGNGYTF.

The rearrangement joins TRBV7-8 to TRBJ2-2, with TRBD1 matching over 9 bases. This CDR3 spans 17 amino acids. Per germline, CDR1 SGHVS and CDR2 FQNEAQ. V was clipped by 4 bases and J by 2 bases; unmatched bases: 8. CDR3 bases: TGTGCCAGCAGCTCTCCCCTGGGACAGGGTAACACCGGGGAGCTGTTTTTT. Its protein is CASSSPLGQGNTGELFF.

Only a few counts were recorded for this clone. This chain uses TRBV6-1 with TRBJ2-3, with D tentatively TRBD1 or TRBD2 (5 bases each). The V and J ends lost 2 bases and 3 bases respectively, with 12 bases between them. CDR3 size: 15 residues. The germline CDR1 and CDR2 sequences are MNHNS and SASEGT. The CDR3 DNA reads TGTGCCAGCAGTGAAAGTTGGGACGGAACAGATACGCAGTATTTT. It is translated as CASSESWDGTDTQYF.

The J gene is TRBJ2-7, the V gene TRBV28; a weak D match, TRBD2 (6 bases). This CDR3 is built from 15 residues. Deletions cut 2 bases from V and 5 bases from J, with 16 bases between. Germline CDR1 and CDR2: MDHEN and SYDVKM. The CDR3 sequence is CASSLRGTAADEQYF. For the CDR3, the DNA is TGTGCCAGCAGTTTACGGGGGACTGCAGCTGACGAGCAGTACTTC. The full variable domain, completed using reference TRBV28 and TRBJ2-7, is DVKVTQSSRYLVKRTGEKVFLECVQDMDHENMFWYRQDPGLGLRLIYFSYDVKMKEKGDIPEGYSVSREKKERFSLILESASTNQTSMYLCASSLRGTAADEQYFGPGTRLTVT.

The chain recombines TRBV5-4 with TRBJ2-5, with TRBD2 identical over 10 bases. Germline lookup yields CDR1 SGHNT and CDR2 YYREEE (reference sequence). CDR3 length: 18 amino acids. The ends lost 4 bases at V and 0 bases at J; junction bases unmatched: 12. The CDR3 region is CASSPRLAGGGHQETQYF. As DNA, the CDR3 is TGTGCCAGCAGCCCACGACTAGCGGGTGGGGGTCACCAAGAGACCCAGTACTTC.

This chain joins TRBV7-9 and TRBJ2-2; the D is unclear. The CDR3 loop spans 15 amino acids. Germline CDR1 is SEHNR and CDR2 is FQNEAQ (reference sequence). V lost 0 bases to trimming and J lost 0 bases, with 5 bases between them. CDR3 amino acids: CASSLAQTNTGELFF. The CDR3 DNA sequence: TGTGCCAGCAGCTTAGCTCAGACGAACACCGGGGAGCTGTTTTTT.

CDR3 nucleotides: TGTGCCAGCAGCCCCTGGACTAGCGGGAGCTCCTACAATGAGCAGTTCTTC. Translating it yields CASSPWTSGSSYNEQFF. This rearrangement joins TRBV11-2 to TRBJ2-1; TRBD2 aligns across 13 bases. Germline V gene sequence: CDR1 SGHAT, CDR2 FQNNGV. The CDR3 consists of 17 residues. J was trimmed by 0 bases and V by 5 bases; bases with no gene match: 4.

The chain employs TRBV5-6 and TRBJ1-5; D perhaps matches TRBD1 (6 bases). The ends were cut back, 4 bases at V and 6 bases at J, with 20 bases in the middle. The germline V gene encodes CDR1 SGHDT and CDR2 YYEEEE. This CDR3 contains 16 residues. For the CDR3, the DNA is TGTGCCAGCAGCCCTATGACAGGTCTTGGGGGTCAGCCCCAGCATTTT. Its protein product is CASSPMTGLGGQPQHF.

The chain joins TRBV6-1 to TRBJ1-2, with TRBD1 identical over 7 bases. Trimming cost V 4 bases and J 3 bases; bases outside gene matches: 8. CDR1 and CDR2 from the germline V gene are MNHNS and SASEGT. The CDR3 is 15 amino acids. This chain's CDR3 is CASSGSGQDYYGYTF. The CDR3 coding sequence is TGTGCCAGCAGTGGTTCCGGACAGGACTACTATGGCTACACCTTC.

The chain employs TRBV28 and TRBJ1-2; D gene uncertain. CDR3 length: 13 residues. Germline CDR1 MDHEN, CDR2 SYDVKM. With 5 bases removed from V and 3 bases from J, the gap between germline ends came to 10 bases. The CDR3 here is CASSTLSDYGYTF. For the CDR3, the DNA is TGTGCCAGCAGTACTCTCTCTGACTATGGCTACACCTTC.

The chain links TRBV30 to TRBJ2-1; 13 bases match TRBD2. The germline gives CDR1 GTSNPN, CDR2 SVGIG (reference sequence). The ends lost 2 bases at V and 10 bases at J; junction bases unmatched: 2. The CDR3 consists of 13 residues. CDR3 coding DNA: TGTGCCTGGAGTAGGGGACTAGCGGGGGAGCAGTTCTTC. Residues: CAWSRGLAGEQFF.

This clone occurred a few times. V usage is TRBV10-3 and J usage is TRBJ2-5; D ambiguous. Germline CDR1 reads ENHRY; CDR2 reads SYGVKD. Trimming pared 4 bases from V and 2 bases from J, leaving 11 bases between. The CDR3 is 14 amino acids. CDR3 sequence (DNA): TGTGCCATCAGTGCCTTACCACGGCAAGAGACCCAGTACTTC. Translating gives CAISALPRQETQYF.

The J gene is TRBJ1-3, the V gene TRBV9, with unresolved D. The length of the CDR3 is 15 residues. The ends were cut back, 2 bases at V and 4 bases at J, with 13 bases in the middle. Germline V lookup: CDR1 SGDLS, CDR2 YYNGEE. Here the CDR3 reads CASSVLAPRGNTIYF. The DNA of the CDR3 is TGTGCCAGCAGCGTCCTCGCTCCAAGGGGAAACACCATATATTTT.

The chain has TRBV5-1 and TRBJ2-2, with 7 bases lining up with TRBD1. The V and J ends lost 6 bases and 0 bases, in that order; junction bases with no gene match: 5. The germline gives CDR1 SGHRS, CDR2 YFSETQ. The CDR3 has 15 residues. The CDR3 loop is CASIAGTANTGELFF. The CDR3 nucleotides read TGCGCCAGCATTGCCGGGACAGCGAACACCGGGGAGCTGTTTTTT.

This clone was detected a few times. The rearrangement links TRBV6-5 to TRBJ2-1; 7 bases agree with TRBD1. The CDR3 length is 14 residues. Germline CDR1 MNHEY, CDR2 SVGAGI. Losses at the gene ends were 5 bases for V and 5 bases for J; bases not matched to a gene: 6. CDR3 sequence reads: CASSETGIHNEQFF. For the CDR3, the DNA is TGTGCCAGCAGTGAGACAGGGATCCACAATGAGCAGTTCTTC.

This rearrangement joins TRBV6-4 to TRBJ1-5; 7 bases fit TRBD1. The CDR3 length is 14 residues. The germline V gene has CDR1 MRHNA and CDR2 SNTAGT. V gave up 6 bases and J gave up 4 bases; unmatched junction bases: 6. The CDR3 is CASSPTGENQPQHF. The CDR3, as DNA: TGTGCCAGCAGCCCCACAGGGGAGAATCAGCCCCAGCATTTT.